Here is one TCR beta chain with its context. What it binds is unknown. RNA transcripts yielded amplified TCR beta CDR3 regions. The TCR CDR3 first-round RT-PCR relied on the HTBI primer set. TCRdb analysed the multiplex PCR reads with MiXCR anew, one entry per CDR3 protein. Here the sample spans about 360,000 distinct CDR3 sequences, 20% to 30% being singletons. The sample comes from a study of T cells in Graves' hyperthyroidism and ophthalmopathy. Deletions cut 0 bases from V and 8 bases from J, with 10 bases between. Germline CDR1 reads MNHEY; CDR2 reads SVGAGI. The CDR3 length is 13 residues. No ophthalmopathy progression within 18 months constituted stable Graves' hyperthyroidism. Newly diagnosed hyperthyroidism, duration under 2 months, in patients aged 18 to 65. PBMCs were sourced from less than 12 ml fresh peripheral blood. General study findings and limits: It was a median 6.5 months before onset that the model predicted ophthalmopathy.

The chain couples TRBV6-5 to TRBJ1-2; the D is unclear. The specimen was blood. The receptor comes from a man aged 45-60 years with Graves' hyperthyroidism. CDR3 region: CASSYSNWGGYTF. As DNA, the CDR3 is TGTGCCAGCAGTTACTCGAATTGGGGAGGCTACACCTTC.